This T cell receptor beta chain is drawn from a study of blood T cell repertoires in COVID-19. Study context: Sites in the United States, Italy and Spain provided acute and convalescent COVID-19 samples. Sources were T cells, B-cell-depleted T cells, or PBMCs; the material itself was cDNA or gDNA.

There are 14 residues in the CDR3. Germline V lookup: CDR1 SGHNT, CDR2 YYREEE (reference sequence). V was trimmed by 6 bases and J by 5 bases, leaving 16 bases between them. Authors' processing steps: Estimation of nucleated cell counts was performed using reference gene primer amplification. Using immunoSEQ multiplex PCR, the repertoire was profiled, and TCRdb retains in-frame clones only, with some absent. That table supplies the V and J calls and clone size; D and trimming were determined from the DNA. The sample yields fewer than 250,000 clones, less than 85% seen once. This TCR came from a woman aged 45-65 years with acute or convalescent COVID-19. V gene TRBV5-4 combines with J gene TRBJ2-3, with D perhaps TRBD2 (7 bases). Source material: peripheral blood. The DNA of the CDR3 is TGTGCCAGCAAAGGGAGGGGGGGGATAGATACGCAGTATTTT. This codes for CASKGRGGIDTQYF.